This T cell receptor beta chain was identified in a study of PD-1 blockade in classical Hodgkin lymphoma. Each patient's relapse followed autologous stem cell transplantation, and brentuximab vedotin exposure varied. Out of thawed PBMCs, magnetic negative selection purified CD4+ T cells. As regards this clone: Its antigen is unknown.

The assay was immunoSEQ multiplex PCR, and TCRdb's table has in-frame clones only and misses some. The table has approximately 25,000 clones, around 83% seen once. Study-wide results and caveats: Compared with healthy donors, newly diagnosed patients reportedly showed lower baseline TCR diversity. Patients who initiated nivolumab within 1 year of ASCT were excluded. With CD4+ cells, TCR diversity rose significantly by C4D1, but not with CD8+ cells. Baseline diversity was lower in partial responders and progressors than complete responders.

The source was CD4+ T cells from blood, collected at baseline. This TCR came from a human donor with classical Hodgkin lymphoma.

DNA for the CDR3: TGTGCCATCAGTGGCCGGGACTTGAACACTGAAGCTTTCTTT. Residues: CAISGRDLNTEAFF. The chain links TRBV10-3 to TRBJ1-1, with D perhaps TRBD1 (5 bases). This CDR3 has 14 amino acids. V lost 4 bases, J lost 0 bases, and 9 bases lay in between. Germline CDR1 and CDR2: ENHRY and SYGVKD.